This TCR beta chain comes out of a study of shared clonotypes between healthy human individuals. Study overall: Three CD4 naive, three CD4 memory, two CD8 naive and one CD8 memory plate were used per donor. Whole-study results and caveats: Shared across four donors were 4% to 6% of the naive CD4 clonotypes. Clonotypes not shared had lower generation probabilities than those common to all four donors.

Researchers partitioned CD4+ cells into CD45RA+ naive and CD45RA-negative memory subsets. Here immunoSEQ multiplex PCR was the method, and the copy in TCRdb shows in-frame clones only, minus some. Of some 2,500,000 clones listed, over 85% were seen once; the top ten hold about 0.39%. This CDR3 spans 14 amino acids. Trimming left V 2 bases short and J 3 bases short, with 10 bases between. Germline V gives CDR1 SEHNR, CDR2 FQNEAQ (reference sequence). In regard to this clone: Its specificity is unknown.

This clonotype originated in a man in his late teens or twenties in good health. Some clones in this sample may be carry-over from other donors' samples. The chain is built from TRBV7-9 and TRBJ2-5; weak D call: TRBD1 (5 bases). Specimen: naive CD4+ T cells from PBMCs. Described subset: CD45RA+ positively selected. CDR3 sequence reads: CASSLQQAEETQYF. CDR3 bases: TGTGCCAGCAGCTTACAACAGGCCGAAGAGACCCAGTACTTC.